Below are 9 T cell receptor beta chains sequenced from a single sample in a study of Graves' ophthalmopathy and Graves' hyperthyroidism. Amplified material comprised TCR beta CDR3 regions derived from RNA transcripts. Investigators did first-round RT-PCR with HTBI primers, then second-round multiplex PCR. MiXCR was run by TCRdb on the multiplex PCR reads, yielding one entry per CDR3 protein. Of roughly 600,000 distinct CDR3 sequences in the sample, 35% to 40% are singletons; the top ten hold about 4%. The sequenced sample was peripheral blood or thyroid tissue (not recorded which). Receptors were obtained from an adult man with Graves' hyperthyroidism.

This clonotype was observed at least ten times. This chain joins TRBV12-3 or TRBV12-4 and TRBJ1-1, with D unresolved. V lost 3 bases and J 1 base, leaving 9 bases between the germline ends. The CDR3 totals 14 residues. This CDR3 is CASSLSKSNTEAFF. The CDR3, as DNA: TGTGCCAGCAGTTTGTCTAAATCGAACACTGAAGCTTTCTTT.

The count of this clonotype is one. V usage is TRBV29-1 and J usage is TRBJ2-6, with D perhaps matching TRBD1 or TRBD2 (6 bases each). V was clipped by 4 bases and J by 0 bases, with 19 bases between them. Germline V lookup: CDR1 SQVTM, CDR2 ANQGSEA. The CDR3 length is 18 residues. CDR3 residues: CSVGGVWQGSSGANVLTF. CDR3 DNA sequence: TGCAGCGTTGGCGGGGTCTGGCAGGGGAGCTCTGGGGCCAACGTCCTGACTTTC.

About this clonotype: With a much larger clone just one base away, this may be a read error. This chain links TRBV7-9 with TRBJ2-7; D is perhaps TRBD2 (5 bases). Germline CDR1 is SEHNR and CDR2 is FQNEAQ (reference sequence). This CDR3 region has 15 residues. CDR3 DNA sequence: TGTGCCAACAGCTTGGACGGACTTTTCTCCTACGAGCAGTACTTC. This sequence encodes CANSLDGLFSYEQYF.

J is TRBJ1-4 and V is TRBV2; the D is unclear. Trimming removed 3 bases at V and 5 bases at J, with 16 bases between. Germline V lookup: CDR1 SNHLY, CDR2 FYNNEI. The CDR3 sequence is 16 residues long. The DNA of the CDR3 is TGTGCCAGCAGTGACAGGCGGCGAGGGTACAATGAAAAACTGTTTTTT. Residues: CASSDRRRGYNEKLFF.

This clonotype was seen many times. V usage is TRBV5-6 and J usage is TRBJ1-5; perhaps TRBD1 as D (5 bases). V lost 0 bases and J lost 5, with 12 bases in between. The CDR3 runs to 15 residues. In germline, CDR1 is SGHDT, CDR2 YYEEEE. CDR3 DNA sequence: TGTGCCAGCAGCTTGGCTCTAGACAGAGATCAGCCCCAGCATTTT. Translating gives CASSLALDRDQPQHF.

This clonotype is a singleton in its sample. The chain recombines TRBV9 with TRBJ1-1; the match to TRBD1 covers 8 bases. The germline V gene has CDR1 SGDLS and CDR2 YYNGEE. Germline trimming cut 0 bases from V and 1 base from J; bases unmatched to any gene: 2. The CDR3 spans 15 residues. The CDR3 region is CASSVGTGSNTEAFF. The CDR3 region has the DNA TGTGCCAGCAGCGTAGGGACAGGGTCGAACACTGAAGCTTTCTTT.

The V gene is TRBV5-1, the J gene TRBJ2-3; tentative D call: TRBD2 (6 bases). V dropped 4 bases and J dropped 0 bases, with 15 bases sitting between them. CDR1 is SGHRS and CDR2 is YFSETQ in the germline V gene. The CDR3 loop spans 16 amino acids. DNA of the CDR3: TGCGCCAGCAGCGTTGGGGGGACCCTTAGCACAGATACGCAGTATTTT. Its translation: CASSVGGTLSTDTQYF.

This clonotype was picked up a small number of times. The chain joins TRBV4-1 to TRBJ1-1, with D perhaps TRBD1 (6 bases). Germline V gene sequence: CDR1 MGHRA, CDR2 YSYEKL. Trimming cost V 0 bases and J 4 bases, with 12 bases left between them. The CDR3 has 15 residues. Written as DNA, the CDR3 is TGCGCCAGCAGCCAAGATGCAGGGGCCGTCACTGAAGCTTTCTTT. Its translation is CASSQDAGAVTEAFF.

This sequence joins TRBV12-5 and TRBJ1-2; D remains ambiguous. The V end was cut by 0 bases, the J end by 3 bases, with 14 bases between. Germline values: CDR1 LGHNT, CDR2 FRNRAP. This CDR3 has 16 residues. The CDR3 nucleotides are TGTGCTAGTGGTTTGGTAGGCAGGCCCGGGGACTATGGCTACACCTTC. Translating it yields CASGLVGRPGDYGYTF.